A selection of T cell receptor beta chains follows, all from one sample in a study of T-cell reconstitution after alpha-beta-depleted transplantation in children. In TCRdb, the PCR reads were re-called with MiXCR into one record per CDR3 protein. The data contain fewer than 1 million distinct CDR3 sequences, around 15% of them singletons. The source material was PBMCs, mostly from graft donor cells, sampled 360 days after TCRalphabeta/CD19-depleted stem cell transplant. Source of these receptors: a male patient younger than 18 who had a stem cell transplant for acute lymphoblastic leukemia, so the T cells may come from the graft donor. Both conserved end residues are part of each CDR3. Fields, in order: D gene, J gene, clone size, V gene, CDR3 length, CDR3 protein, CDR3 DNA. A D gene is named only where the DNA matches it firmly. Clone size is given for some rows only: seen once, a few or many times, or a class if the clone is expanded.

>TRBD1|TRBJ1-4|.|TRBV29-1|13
CSVSTGGREKLFF
TGCAGCGTCTCGACAGGGGGACGTGAAAAACTGTTTTTT
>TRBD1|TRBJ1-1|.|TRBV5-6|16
CASSLGPTGANTEAFF
TGTGCCAGCAGCTTGGGGCCGACAGGGGCGAACACTGAAGCTTTCTTT
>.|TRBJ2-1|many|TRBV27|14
CASSFRREGNEQFF
TGTGCCAGCAGTTTTAGGCGGGAAGGGAATGAGCAGTTCTTC
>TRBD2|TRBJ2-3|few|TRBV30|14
CACRLAGGTDTQYF
TGTGCCTGCCGACTAGCGGGAGGTACAGATACGCAGTATTTT
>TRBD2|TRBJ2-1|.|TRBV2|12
CASRLAGREQFF
TGTGCCAGCAGGCTAGCGGGGAGAGAGCAGTTCTTC
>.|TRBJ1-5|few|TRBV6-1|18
CASSEALRGRVKGQPQHF
TGTGCCAGCAGCGAAGCCTTACGGGGGAGGGTGAAAGGACAGCCCCAGCATTTT
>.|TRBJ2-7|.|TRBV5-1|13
CASNLAGSDEQYF
TGCGCCAGCAATCTGGCGGGATCTGACGAGCAGTACTTC
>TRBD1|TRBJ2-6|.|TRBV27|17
CASRPTGFGSGANVLTF
TGTGCCAGCAGGCCGACAGGGTTCGGCTCTGGGGCCAACGTCCTGACTTTC
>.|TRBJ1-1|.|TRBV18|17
CASSPSQGMERAGKAFF
TGTGCCAGCTCACCATCCCAGGGCATGGAGAGGGCTGGTAAAGCTTTCTTT
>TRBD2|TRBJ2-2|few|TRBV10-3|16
CAISETPGTRTGELFF
TGTGCCATCAGTGAGACACCGGGGACTAGGACCGGGGAGCTGTTTTTT
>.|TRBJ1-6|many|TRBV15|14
CATSIGLTSSPLHF
TGTGCCACCAGCATTGGACTTACTAGTTCACCCCTCCACTTT
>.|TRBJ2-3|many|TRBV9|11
CASSEGNTQYF
TGTGCCAGCAGTGAGGGGAATACGCAGTATTTT
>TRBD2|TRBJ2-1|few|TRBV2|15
CASLFGTSGKNEQFF
TGTGCCAGCTTGTTTGGGACTAGCGGGAAGAATGAGCAGTTCTTC
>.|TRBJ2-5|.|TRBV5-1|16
CASSVLNSGAQETQYF
TGCGCCAGCAGCGTACTAAACTCGGGGGCGCAAGAGACCCAGTACTTC
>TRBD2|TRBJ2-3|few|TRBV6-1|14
CASNPAGGGDTQYF
TGTGCCAGCAACCCGGCCGGGGGGGGAGATACGCAGTATTTT
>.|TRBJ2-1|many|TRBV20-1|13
CTVADPSYNEQFF
TGCACCGTAGCGGACCCATCCTACAATGAGCAGTTCTTC
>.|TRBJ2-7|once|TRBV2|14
CASSAGSVMYEQYF
TGTGCCAGCAGTGCCGGGAGCGTAATGTACGAGCAGTACTTC